The T cell receptor beta chain described here comes from a study of shared clonotypes between healthy human individuals. Overall study context: Those who served as donors were two women and a few men between the ages of 18 and 49. The study's findings and limits: When naive CD4 clonotypes were compared across four donors, 4% to 6.5% were shared.

Germline assignment: CDR1 SGHRS and CDR2 YFSETQ. The CDR3 has 12 amino acids. Between the trimmed V and J ends, which lost 4 bases and 0 bases, there was a span of 5 bases. With regard to this clone: The antigen is unknown.

TCRdb keeps only in-frame clones here, not all; method: immunoSEQ multiplex PCR. The top ten hold over 9% of the sample, which has approximately 340,000 clones, roughly 70% seen once. Only Caucasian adults living in Nashville, Tennessee served as donors. Sequencing was performed on memory CD4+ T cells sorted from blood. Indicated subset: CD45RA-negative fraction. This chain joins TRBV5-1 and TRBJ2-7; D gene uncertain. The sequence was obtained from a young man in good health. CDR3: CASSASSYEQYF. The CDR3 DNA follows: TGCGCCAGCAGCGCGAGCTCCTACGAGCAGTACTTC.